This T cell receptor (beta chain) is from a study of tumor-infiltrating lymphocytes in primary liver carcinoma. As for the study in general: Yields of productive TCRbeta reads ranged from roughly 3.5 to 7.5 million per sample and were similar across tissue types.

With regard to this clonotype: Its antigen is not identified.

Study-wide results and caveats: Paired tumor-adjacent and tumor-blood samples overlapped less than tumor region pairs did.

CDR3 length: 13 residues. The V gene end was trimmed by 7 bases and the J gene end by 1 base; junction bases not matched to a gene: 4. CDR1 is MDHEN, CDR2 SYDVKM, per germline. Blood RNA came from unsorted whole blood; germline DNA was also extracted. None of the patients had received treatment, and all had chronic HBV infection. With roughly 540 ng total RNA as template and a constant-region primer, TCR beta cDNA was made. Three nested multiplex PCR rounds of slightly modified ARM-PCR generated TCR beta libraries. The study ran its first two PCR rounds for 9 to 10 cycles each, using TRBV1-TRBV30 forward primers and a C-beta reverse primer. From the multiplex PCR reads, TCRdb called clonotypes with MiXCR, one entry per CDR3 protein. The data hold about 330,000 distinct CDR3 sequences, with about 65% observed a single time.

The chain couples TRBV28 to TRBJ2-7; 7 bases match TRBD1. The sequenced sample consisted of peripheral blood. The sequence came from a middle-aged man with primary liver carcinoma and hepatitis B virus infection. DNA for the CDR3: TGTGCCAGCATGTCAGGGGGTTCCTACGAGCAGTACTTC. The encoded protein is CASMSGGSYEQYF.